The rows below give T cell receptor beta chains drawn from one sample of a study of tumor and adjacent non-tumor tissue in lung cancer. Via MiXCR, TCRdb re-called the multiplex PCR reads, giving one row per CDR3 protein. The sample has some 120,000 distinct CDR3 sequences; roughly 64% are singletons. Sequencing was done on a sample of lung tumor tissue. All receptors derive from a young man with non-small cell lung cancer. The CDR3 runs from the conserved cysteine through the conserved F or W. A D gene is named only where the DNA matches it firmly. Rows may omit the clone size; those that give it use once, few, many or a size class.

j_call v_call clone_size cdr3_length d_call cdr3_nt cdr3_aa
TRBJ1-5 TRBV11-1 few 15 . TGTACCAGCAGTCCCGGGATGGGCGGCAATCAGCCCCAGCATTTT CTSSPGMGGNQPQHF
TRBJ1-1 TRBV12-3/TRBV12-4 many 12 . . CASSFLAAEAFF
TRBJ2-7 TRBV24-1 . 16 TRBD2 TGTGCTACCAGTGACCACTTACTAGCGGGAGTCTACGAGTGGTACTTC CATSDHLLAGVYEWYF
TRBJ2-1 TRBV6-1 many 15 . TGTGCCAGCAGCCCGGACAGCGGGTCCTACAATGAGCAGTTCTTC CASSPDSGSYNEQFF
TRBJ2-3 TRBV7-9 . 15 . TGTGCCAGCAGCTTAGGTGGCGGGGCCACAGATACGCAGTATTTT CASSLGGGATDTQYF
TRBJ1-5 TRBV7-8 once 16 . TGTGTCAGTAGCCTAGGACTCGGGGGCTACAATCAGCCCCAGCATTTT CVSSLGLGGYNQPQHF
TRBJ1-1 TRBV12-3/TRBV12-4 . 14 . TGTACCAGCAAAAAGGACAAATTGAACACTGAAGCTTTCTTT CTSKKDKLNTEAFF
TRBJ2-5 TRBV6-4 . 14 . TGTGCCAGCAGCGACTCCCCAGGGCAAGAGACCCAGTACTTC CASSDSPGQETQYF
TRBJ2-7 TRBV20-1 . 14 TRBD2 TGCAGTCCTAAAACAGCGGGGGGATGGAACGAGCAGTACTTC CSPKTAGGWNEQYF
TRBJ1-2 TRBV5-4 . 15 . TGTGCCAGCAGCGCCCGACGGACAGCTAATTATGGCTACACCTTC CASSARRTANYGYTF
TRBJ2-1 TRBV5-4 many 14 . TGTGCCAGCAGCTTTGGCCAGCGAGGAAATGAGCAGTTCTTC CASSFGQRGNEQFF
TRBJ2-5 TRBV20-1 . 13 . TGCAGTGCTATTCCAGCGGGTATAGAGACCCAGTACTTC CSAIPAGIETQYF
TRBJ1-6 TRBV6-5 many 13 TRBD1 TGTGCCAGCAGTTACTTACAGGGGTCGGCCCTCCACTTT CASSYLQGSALHF
TRBJ2-7 TRBV11-2 . 15 TRBD1 TGTGCCAGCTGTCCCATACGGGACAGGGGGCACGAGCAGTACTTC CASCPIRDRGHEQYF
TRBJ2-7 TRBV7-3 few 13 TRBD2 TGTGCCAGCAGCTTAAGGGGGGGGTACGAGCAGTACTTC CASSLRGGYEQYF
TRBJ2-3 TRBV11-2 . 12 . TGTACCAGCAGCTTCTGGTTAGATGCGCAGTATTTT CTSSFWLDAQYF
TRBJ2-1 TRBV4-1 . 17 . TGCGCCAGCAGCTCCTGGAAGGGGCGGGAAACGGGAAATGAGCAGTTCTTC CASSSWKGRETGNEQFF
TRBJ2-3 TRBV6-6 . 18 . TGTGCCAGCAGTTACTCGTTTAAGTTCCCTAGGGAAGCAGATACACAGTATTTT CASSYSFKFPREADTQYF
TRBJ1-5 TRBV6-5 . 14 . TGTGCCAGCAGCCTGGAGGACGGTAATCAGCCCCTCCATTTT CASSLEDGNQPLHF
TRBJ1-2 TRBV18 . 16 TRBD1 TGTGCCAACTCACCACAGGGGGCGAGCCAAAGAGGTGGCTACACCTTC CANSPQGASQRGGYTF